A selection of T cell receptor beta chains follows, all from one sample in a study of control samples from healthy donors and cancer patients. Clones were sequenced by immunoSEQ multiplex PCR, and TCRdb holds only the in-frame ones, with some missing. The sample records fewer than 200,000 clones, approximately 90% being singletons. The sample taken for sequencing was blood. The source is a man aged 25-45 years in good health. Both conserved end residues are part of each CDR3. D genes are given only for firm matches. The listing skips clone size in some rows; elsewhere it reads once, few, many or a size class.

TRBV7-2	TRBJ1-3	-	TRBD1	TGTGCCAGCAGCGTGGACAGGGGCACTGGAAACACCATATATTTT	CASSVDRGTGNTIYF
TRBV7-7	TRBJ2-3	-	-	TGTGCCAGCAGCTTAGGGAGGTCGCGATGTTGGCACACAGATACGCAGTATTTT	CASSLGRSRCWHTDTQYF
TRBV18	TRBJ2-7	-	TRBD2	TGTGCCAGCTCACCATTTCCACTAGCGGAATACGAGCAGTACTTC	CASSPFPLAEYEQYF
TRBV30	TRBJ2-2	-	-	TGTGCCTGGAGGACCGGGGGTACCGGGGAGCTGTTTTTT	CAWRTGGTGELFF
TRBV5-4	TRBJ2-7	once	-	TGTGCCAGCAGCGCTCTGGGGGCGCGGTCCTACGAGCAGTACTTC	CASSALGARSYEQYF
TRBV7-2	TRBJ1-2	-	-	TGTGCCAGCAGCTTAGCGCTGGGGGCGGGGGCAACTAACTATGGCTACACCTTC	CASSLALGAGATNYGYTF
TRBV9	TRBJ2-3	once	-	TGTGCCAGCAGCCACCGGGACAACACAGATACGCAGTATTTT	CASSHRDNTDTQYF
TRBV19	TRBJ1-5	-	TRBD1	TGTGCCAGTAGTATTGGGGACAGGGGCGGTCAGCCCCAGCATTTT	CASSIGDRGGQPQHF
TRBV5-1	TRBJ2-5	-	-	TGCGCCAGCAGCGTAGGAGGGCAAGAGACCCAGTACTTC	CASSVGGQETQYF
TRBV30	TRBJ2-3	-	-	TGTGCCTGGAGGGGGACAATGGATACGCAGTATTTT	CAWRGTMDTQYF
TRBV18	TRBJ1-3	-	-	TGTGCCAGCTCACCATACGACAGGATCTCTGGAAACACCATATATTTT	CASSPYDRISGNTIYF
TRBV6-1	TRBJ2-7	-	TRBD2	TGTGCCAGCCGCCTAGCGGGAAGCTCCTACGAGCAGTACTTC	CASRLAGSSYEQYF
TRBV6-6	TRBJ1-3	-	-	TGTGCCAGCACCTTCGACTTTTCAGGAAACACCATATATTTT	CASTFDFSGNTIYF
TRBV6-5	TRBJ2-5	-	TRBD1	TGTGCCAGCACCGAGGGGGCTCTGGAGACCCAGTACTTC	CASTEGALETQYF
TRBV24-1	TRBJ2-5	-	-	TGTGCCACCAGTGATCCAACTAGCTCCGAGACCCAGTACTTC	CATSDPTSSETQYF
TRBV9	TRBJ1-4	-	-	TGTGCCAGCAGCCCCCGAGGGACACAAACAAGTGAAAAACTGTTTTTT	CASSPRGTQTSEKLFF
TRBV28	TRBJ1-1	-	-	TGTGCCAGCAGCTATTACCCGACAGGACAGAACACTGAAGCTTTCTTT	CASSYYPTGQNTEAFF
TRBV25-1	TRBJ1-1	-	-	TGTGCCAGCAGTGATAAAGGGACTGAAGCTTTCTTT	CASSDKGTEAFF
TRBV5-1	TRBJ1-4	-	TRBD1	TGCGCCAAACTCAGGGGGGGAGAAAAACTGTTTTTT	CAKLRGGEKLFF
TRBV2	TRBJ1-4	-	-	TGTGCCAGCAGGACAGACAGTGCAACTAATGAAAAACTGTTTTTT	CASRTDSATNEKLFF
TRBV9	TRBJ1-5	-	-	TGTGCCAGCAGCCCAACCGATCAGGGACCCCAGCATTTT	CASSPTDQGPQHF
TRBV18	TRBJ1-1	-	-	TGTGCCAGCTCAGGCGGAGCTGAAGCTTTCTTT	CASSGGAEAFF
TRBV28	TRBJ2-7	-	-	TGTGCCAGCACTACTCCGGGACTTCCCAACTACGAGCAGTACTTC	CASTTPGLPNYEQYF
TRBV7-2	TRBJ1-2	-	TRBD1	TGTGCCAGCAGCTTAGGGGGGGGACAGGGAGGCGGCTACACCTTC	CASSLGGGQGGGYTF
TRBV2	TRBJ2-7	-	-	TGTGCCAGCAATGAGGGTTCCAGGGAGTACTTC	CASNEGSREYF
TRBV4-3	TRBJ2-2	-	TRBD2	TGCGCCAGCAGCCAGTACAGCGGGGAGAACACCGGGGAGCTGTTTTTT	CASSQYSGENTGELFF
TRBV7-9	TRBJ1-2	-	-	TGTGCCAGCAGCTTTTTCGCGGGAGACAGAGATGGCTACACCTTC	CASSFFAGDRDGYTF
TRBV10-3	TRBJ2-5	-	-	TGTGCCATCAGTGAGTCAACGCGGGGTCAGGAGACCCAGTACTTC	CAISESTRGQETQYF
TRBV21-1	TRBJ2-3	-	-	TGTGCCAACACCGGGACGAATAGCACAGATACGCAGTATTTT	CANTGTNSTDTQYF
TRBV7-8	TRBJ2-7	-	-	TGTGCCAGCAGCTCGGAGACGGGAACCTACGAGCAGTACTTC	CASSSETGTYEQYF
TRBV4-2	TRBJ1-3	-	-	TGTGCCAGCAGCCAAGAGGTCTCTGGAAACACCATATATTTT	CASSQEVSGNTIYF
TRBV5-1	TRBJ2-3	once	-	TGCGCCAGCAGCGATGTCGGGGGTACACACACAGATACGCAGTATTTT	CASSDVGGTHTDTQYF
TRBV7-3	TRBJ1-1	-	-	TGTGCCAGCAGCCCCCCGGGACAGAACACTGAAGCTTTCTTT	CASSPPGQNTEAFF
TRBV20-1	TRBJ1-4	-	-	TGCAGTGCTAGTTTGGGGGCGCGGGAAAAACTGTTTTTT	CSASLGAREKLFF
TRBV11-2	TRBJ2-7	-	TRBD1	TGTGCCACCTCCGACAGGGCTTCCTCCTACGAGCAGTACTTC	CATSDRASSYEQYF
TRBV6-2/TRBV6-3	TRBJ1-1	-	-	TGTGCCAGCAGTTATAGAACGGGGGCCCCTCCTGAAGCTTTCTTT	CASSYRTGAPPEAFF
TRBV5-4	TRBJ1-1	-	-	TGTGCCAGCAGCTTGGGGGGGCTCGGCTCTGAAGCTTTCTTT	CASSLGGLGSEAFF
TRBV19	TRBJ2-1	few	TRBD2	TGTGCCAGTAGTTCCTTTAGCGGGAGATACAATGAGCAGTTCTTC	CASSSFSGRYNEQFF
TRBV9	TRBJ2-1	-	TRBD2	TGTGCCAGCAGCCCTTTCCCTAGCGGAGCAAGGAATGAGCAGTTCTTC	CASSPFPSGARNEQFF
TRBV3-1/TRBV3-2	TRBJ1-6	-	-	TGTGCCAGCAGCCCCCAACCCACGATAACAGGAAATTCACCCCTCCACTTT	CASSPQPTITGNSPLHF